This section outlines one TCR beta chain sequence together with its context. Its antigen remains unidentified. J was trimmed by 9 bases and V by 3 bases; bases with no gene match: 5. Germline lookup yields CDR1 SGHRS and CDR2 YFSETQ. The CDR3 consists of 14 residues. Sequencing was performed with immunoSEQ multiplex PCR; in TCRdb, only in-frame clones are kept and a portion is missing. Of some 70,000 clones in the sample, about 85% were seen once. This specimen belongs to a study of cytomegalovirus exposure and HLA in healthy donors. General observations from the study: As was reported, the classifier diagnosed cytomegalovirus status with high specificity and sensitivity.

The chain has TRBV5-1 and TRBJ2-3; 12 bases align to TRBD2. This clonotype was sampled from a young man in good health and CMV-seronegative. The sequenced sample was PBMCs. The CDR3, as DNA: TGCGCCAGCAGCTCACGGACTAGCGGGGCAACGCAGTATTTT. Translating it yields CASSSRTSGATQYF.